The rows below give T cell receptor beta chains drawn from one sample of a study of blood T cell repertoires in COVID-19. Clones were read by immunoSEQ multiplex PCR, and TCRdb kept only the in-frame ones, dropping some. The repertoire includes more than 110,000 clones, around four fifths of them detected once, and less than 5% sits in the top ten. The sequenced material came from peripheral blood. These TCRs come from a woman over 75 with acute or convalescent COVID-19. Both conserved end residues are part of each CDR3.

V gene	CDR3 protein
TRBV7-8	CASSSGQTIATNEKLFF
TRBV11-2	CASSLDPGQPYEQYF
TRBV28	CASSLGAGLGNEQFF
TRBV12-5	CASGLVKGLAGVGEQFF
TRBV7-2	CASSYKTGDGYTF
TRBV7-2	CASSTQQGNYGYTF
TRBV19	CASSPDWGTALNQPQHF
TRBV21-1	CASSSRQRWRTGYTF
TRBV19	CASSISGDNQPQHF
TRBV6-6	CASSSGQIYGYTF
TRBV24-1	CATSGQAGTNPSLGANVLTF
TRBV5-6	CASSLLGGDSNYGYTF
TRBV24-1	CATSDRYKTSGKADTQYF
TRBV24-1	CATSDGTAYEQYF
TRBV24-1	CATSDPGQGGETQYF
TRBV5-1	CASSLFETGGLYGYTF
TRBV28	CASSSSGTGPLSYGYTF
TRBV5-1	CASSLLEVNTEAFF
TRBV6-1	CASSDNRGAWDGYTF
TRBV5-1	CASSTQGAETQYF
TRBV19	CASSISSGGHNEQFF
TRBV6-1	CASSELSGVYYEQYF
TRBV19	CASSGDTHGYTF
TRBV19	CASSIPLRSSQTGELFF
TRBV10-3	CATLSGTGEEKLFF
TRBV18	CASSPRDRVARNEQFF
TRBV9	CASSGQGHLYGYTF
TRBV11-2	CASSRGGQETQYF
TRBV7-9	CASSPSWQGRGNTEAFF
TRBV6-1	CASSEWGQDNYGYTF
TRBV5-6	CASSLLVPNTGELFF
TRBV30	CAWSLAGNQFF
TRBV6-1	CASSEFTAYEQYF
TRBV7-8	CASSVTGARNSPLHF
TRBV7-9	CASSLGGGGRNYGYTF
TRBV2	CASSGIAGVSTGELFF
TRBV19	CASSIGTGGLAEAFF
TRBV25-1	CASSAVRGEAFF
TRBV18	CARGLADTEAFF
TRBV30	CAWSRGVRWYEQYF
TRBV6-5	CASRRDSLANYGYTF
TRBV18	CASSPDPRETQYF
TRBV18	CASSEGQGTNQPQHF
TRBV5-1	CASSLTGGIAGNTIYF
TRBV11-2	CASSYRSYEQYF
TRBV6-5	CASSIYRVGTEAFF
TRBV11-2	CASSPTSGFYNEQFF
TRBV2	CASRIVPPYEQYF
TRBV19	CASSISRTVNTEAFF
TRBV18	CASSTTGQLDYEQYF
TRBV3-1/TRBV3-2	CASSQASRGYTF
TRBV28	CASSSREGSRGDEQYF
TRBV5-4	CASSLSPGLAQNIQYF
TRBV2	CASRQGGIFYEQYF
TRBV11-2	CASSLVGVWTQYF
TRBV30	CAWSVGVNTEAFF
TRBV18	CASSAGTGASGTEAFF
TRBV7-8	CASSSLRDRVNEQYF
TRBV5-1	CASTTGGTATDTQYF
TRBV5-1	CASSLGQGPYEQYF